A selection of T cell receptor beta chains follows, all from one sample in a study of T cells in Graves' hyperthyroidism and ophthalmopathy. TCRdb used MiXCR to reprocess the multiplex PCR reads, holding one entry per CDR3 protein. Of around 240,000 distinct CDR3 sequences in the sample, 13% to 15% were seen once. The sequenced sample consisted of blood. These receptor sequences come from a woman aged 35 to 49 with Graves' hyperthyroidism that later progressed to Graves' ophthalmopathy. The conserved cysteine and the conserved F or W are not part of the CDR3 here. A row's size may be missing; if present it is once, few, many or a size class.

V gene: TRBV20-1; clone size: NA; CDR3 length: 12; CDR3 protein: SAVSPRPPDEQF
V gene: TRBV24-1; clone size: many; CDR3 length: 13; CDR3 protein: ATSGPTGRGEEQF
V gene: TRBV2; clone size: many; CDR3 length: 11; CDR3 protein: ASKGLVMNEQF
V gene: TRBV18; clone size: NA; CDR3 length: 15; CDR3 protein: ASSPPGLAGGQTEQF
V gene: TRBV7-8; clone size: many; CDR3 length: 13; CDR3 protein: ASSSQGSAQETQY
V gene: TRBV4-1; clone size: NA; CDR3 length: 14; CDR3 protein: ASSQAPGGWGGEQF
V gene: TRBV19; clone size: NA; CDR3 length: 13; CDR3 protein: ATLAGQGGAGELF
V gene: TRBV10-1; clone size: NA; CDR3 length: 11; CDR3 protein: ASRLVFSYEQY
V gene: TRBV7-2; clone size: NA; CDR3 length: 16; CDR3 protein: ASSLWFSGTGAYNEQF
V gene: TRBV5-1; clone size: many; CDR3 length: 12; CDR3 protein: ASSSDRVPNEQF
V gene: TRBV13; clone size: many; CDR3 length: 10; CDR3 protein: ASSLGSGEQF
V gene: TRBV7-9; clone size: many; CDR3 length: 13; CDR3 protein: ASSLGTDSNQPQH
V gene: TRBV12-3/TRBV12-4; clone size: many; CDR3 length: 12; CDR3 protein: ASSTSGTYNEQF
V gene: TRBV5-6; clone size: many; CDR3 length: 10; CDR3 protein: ASSGGGYGYT
V gene: TRBV7-9; clone size: many; CDR3 length: 16; CDR3 protein: ASSPGLAGAANTGELF
V gene: TRBV5-1; clone size: many; CDR3 length: 13; CDR3 protein: ASSRLAVSSYEQY
V gene: TRBV9; clone size: many; CDR3 length: 17; CDR3 protein: ASSVVWKVHRGLFTEAF
V gene: TRBV28; clone size: many; CDR3 length: 14; CDR3 protein: ASSLMTSGIPYEQY
V gene: TRBV29-1; clone size: NA; CDR3 length: 13; CDR3 protein: SVRPDPLTNEKLF
V gene: TRBV5-1; clone size: NA; CDR3 length: 13; CDR3 protein: ASSRVGGATTEAF
V gene: TRBV7-3; clone size: many; CDR3 length: 11; CDR3 protein: ASSLYLRGEQF
V gene: TRBV28; clone size: many; CDR3 length: 15; CDR3 protein: ASSFPGRTSGKNEQF
V gene: TRBV3-1; clone size: many; CDR3 length: 12; CDR3 protein: ASSQDRGAWIYT
V gene: TRBV28; clone size: many; CDR3 length: 13; CDR3 protein: ASSPGLAGNYEQY
V gene: TRBV7-9; clone size: NA; CDR3 length: 13; CDR3 protein: ASSPRRFSYNEQF
V gene: TRBV6-1; clone size: NA; CDR3 length: 11; CDR3 protein: ASSPGTGDGYT
V gene: TRBV12-3/TRBV12-4; clone size: many; CDR3 length: 13; CDR3 protein: ASSFRSSGANVLT
V gene: TRBV10-3; clone size: few; CDR3 length: 14; CDR3 protein: AIRGTSELSYNEQF
V gene: TRBV12-3/TRBV12-4; clone size: many; CDR3 length: 18; CDR3 protein: ASSLLGRQRDHTFTGELF
V gene: TRBV27; clone size: many; CDR3 length: 15; CDR3 protein: ASRRTGLIMGNQPQH
V gene: TRBV6-5; clone size: NA; CDR3 length: 13; CDR3 protein: ASSYSGGVEEAQY
V gene: TRBV7-2; clone size: NA; CDR3 length: 11; CDR3 protein: AGGVGAKNIQY
V gene: TRBV20-1; clone size: NA; CDR3 length: 12; CDR3 protein: SAATGNSGNTIY
V gene: TRBV12-3/TRBV12-4; clone size: many; CDR3 length: 11; CDR3 protein: ASSTDPGNTIY
V gene: TRBV27; clone size: many; CDR3 length: 14; CDR3 protein: ASSGTGSSGTGELF
V gene: TRBV9; clone size: many; CDR3 length: 13; CDR3 protein: ASSVVGSPGDTQY
V gene: TRBV27; clone size: many; CDR3 length: 12; CDR3 protein: ASSGQGNNSPLH
V gene: TRBV28; clone size: few; CDR3 length: 14; CDR3 protein: ASSSGGSANTGELF
V gene: TRBV12-3/TRBV12-4; clone size: many; CDR3 length: 11; CDR3 protein: ASSERGNQPQH
V gene: TRBV9; clone size: many; CDR3 length: 13; CDR3 protein: ASSASSGTRYEQY
V gene: TRBV10-3; clone size: NA; CDR3 length: 14; CDR3 protein: AISEGQGAGTGELF
V gene: TRBV11-3; clone size: many; CDR3 length: 12; CDR3 protein: ASSSGRISNEQF
V gene: TRBV4-2; clone size: NA; CDR3 length: 14; CDR3 protein: ASSQVGSGSFNEQF
V gene: TRBV20-1; clone size: many; CDR3 length: 16; CDR3 protein: SARDLPLGLAPYNEQF
V gene: TRBV9; clone size: many; CDR3 length: 16; CDR3 protein: ASSLRGLAGAAADTQY
V gene: TRBV28; clone size: many; CDR3 length: 12; CDR3 protein: ASIEGENTGELF
V gene: TRBV4-1; clone size: NA; CDR3 length: 13; CDR3 protein: ASSKERATNEKLF
V gene: TRBV20-1; clone size: few; CDR3 length: 12; CDR3 protein: SATTSGSSDTQY